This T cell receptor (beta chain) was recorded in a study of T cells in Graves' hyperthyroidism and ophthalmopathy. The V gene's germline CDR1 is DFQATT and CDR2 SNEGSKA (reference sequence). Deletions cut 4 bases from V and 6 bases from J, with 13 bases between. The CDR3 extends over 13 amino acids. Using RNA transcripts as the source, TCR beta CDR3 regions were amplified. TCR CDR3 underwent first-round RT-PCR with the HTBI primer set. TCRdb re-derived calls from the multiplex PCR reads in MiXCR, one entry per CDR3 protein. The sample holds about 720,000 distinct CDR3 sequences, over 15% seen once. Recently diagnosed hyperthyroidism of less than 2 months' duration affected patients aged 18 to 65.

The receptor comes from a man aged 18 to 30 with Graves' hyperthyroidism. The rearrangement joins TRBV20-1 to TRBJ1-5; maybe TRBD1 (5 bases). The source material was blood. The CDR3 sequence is CSANRGGSQPQHF. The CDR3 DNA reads TGCAGTGCTAACCGGGGGGGGAGTCAGCCCCAGCATTTT.